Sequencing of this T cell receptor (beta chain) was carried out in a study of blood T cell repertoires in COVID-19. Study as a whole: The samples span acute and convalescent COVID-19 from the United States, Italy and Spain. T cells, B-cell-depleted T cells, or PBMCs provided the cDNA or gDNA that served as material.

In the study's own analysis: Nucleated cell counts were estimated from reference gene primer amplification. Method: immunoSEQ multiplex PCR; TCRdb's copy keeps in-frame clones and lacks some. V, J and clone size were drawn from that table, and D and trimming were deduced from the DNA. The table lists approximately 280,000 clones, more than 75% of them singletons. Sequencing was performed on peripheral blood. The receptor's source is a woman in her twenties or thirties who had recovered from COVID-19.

CDR3 sequence: CASSTWIEGDEKLFF. CDR3 DNA: TGTGCCAGTAGTACCTGGATAGAGGGAGATGAAAAACTGTTTTTT. The rearrangement uses TRBV19 and TRBJ1-4; D is ambiguous. The V gene's germline CDR1 is LNHDA and CDR2 SQIVND (reference sequence). The germline V and J ends were trimmed by 4 bases and 6 bases, with 15 bases remaining between them. The CDR3 consists of 15 residues.